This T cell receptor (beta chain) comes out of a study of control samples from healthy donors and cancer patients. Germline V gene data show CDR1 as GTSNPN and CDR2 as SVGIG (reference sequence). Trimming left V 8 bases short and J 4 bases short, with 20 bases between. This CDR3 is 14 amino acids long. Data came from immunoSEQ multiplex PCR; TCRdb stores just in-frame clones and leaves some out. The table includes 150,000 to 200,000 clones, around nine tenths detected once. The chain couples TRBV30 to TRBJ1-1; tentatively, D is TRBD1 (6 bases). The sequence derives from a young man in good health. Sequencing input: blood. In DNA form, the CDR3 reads TGTGCCCGCTCGATTATTGGCAGGGGCACTGAAGCTTTCTTT. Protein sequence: CARSIIGRGTEAFF.